This TCR beta chain was identified in a study of T cells after yellow fever vaccination. Study at large: Fractions low in cell number were prepared with SMART-Seq v4 Ultra Low Input.

This CDR3 is 13 amino acids long. V lost 0 bases and J 6 bases, leaving 9 bases between the germline ends. Germline values: CDR1 KGHSH, CDR2 LQKENI. Study results and caveats: From the bulk population, abundant clonotypes could contaminate and appear within FACS-sorted repertoires.

In TCRdb, the 5' RACE reads were re-called with MiXCR into one record per CDR3 protein. This sample has a few hundred thousand distinct CDR3 sequences, with 6.5% to 8.5% found just once. Points on this clonotype: Its antigen is unknown.

This chain uses TRBV18 with TRBJ2-7; D gene unclear. This receptor was obtained from a man aged 25-40 years who received the YFV17D yellow fever vaccine. This specimen was CD4+ T cells sorted from PBMCs, taken 15 days after the yellow fever booster vaccination. In nucleotides, the CDR3 is TGTGCCAGCTCACCACCGGGCCCTTCCGAGCAGTACTTC. It specifies CASSPPGPSEQYF.